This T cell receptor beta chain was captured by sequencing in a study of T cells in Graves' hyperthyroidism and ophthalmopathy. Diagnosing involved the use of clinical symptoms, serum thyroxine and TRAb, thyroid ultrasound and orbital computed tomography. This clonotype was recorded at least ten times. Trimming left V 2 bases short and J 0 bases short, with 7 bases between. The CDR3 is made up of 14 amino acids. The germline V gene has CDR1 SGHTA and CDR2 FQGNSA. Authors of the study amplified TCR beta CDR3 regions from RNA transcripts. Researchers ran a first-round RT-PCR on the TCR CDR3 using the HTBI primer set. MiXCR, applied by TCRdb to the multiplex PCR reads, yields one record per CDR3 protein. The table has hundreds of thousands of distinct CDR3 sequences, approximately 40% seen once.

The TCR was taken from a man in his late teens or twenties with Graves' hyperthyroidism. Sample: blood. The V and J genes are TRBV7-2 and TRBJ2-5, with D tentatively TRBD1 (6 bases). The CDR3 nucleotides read TGTGCCAGCAGCTTACAGGGGTACCAAGAGACCCAGTACTTC. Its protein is CASSLQGYQETQYF.